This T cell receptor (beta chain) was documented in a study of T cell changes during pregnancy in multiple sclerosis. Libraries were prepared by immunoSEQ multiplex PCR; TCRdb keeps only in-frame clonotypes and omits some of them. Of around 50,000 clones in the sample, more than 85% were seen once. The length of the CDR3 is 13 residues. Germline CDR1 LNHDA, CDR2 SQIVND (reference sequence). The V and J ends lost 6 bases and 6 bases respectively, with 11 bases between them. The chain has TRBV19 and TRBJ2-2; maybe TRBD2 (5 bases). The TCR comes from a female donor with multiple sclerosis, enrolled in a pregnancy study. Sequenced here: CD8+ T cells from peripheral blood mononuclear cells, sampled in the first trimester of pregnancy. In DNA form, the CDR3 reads TGTGCCAGTAGCCTGCGAGGGCCCGGGGAGCTGTTTTTT. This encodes CASSLRGPGELFF.